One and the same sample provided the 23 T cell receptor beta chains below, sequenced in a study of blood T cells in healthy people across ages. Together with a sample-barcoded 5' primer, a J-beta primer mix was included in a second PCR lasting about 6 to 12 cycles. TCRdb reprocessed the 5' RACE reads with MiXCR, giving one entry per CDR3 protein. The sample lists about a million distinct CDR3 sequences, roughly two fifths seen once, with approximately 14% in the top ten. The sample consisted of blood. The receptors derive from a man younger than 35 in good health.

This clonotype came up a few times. The CDR3 loop is CASSPMGSGGADIQYF. DNA of the CDR3: TGTGCCAGCAGCCCGATGGGGTCAGGGGGTGCGGACATTCAGTACTTC. The chain links TRBV5-4 to TRBJ2-7; 7 bases agree with TRBD1. The J call is doubtful: the DNA matches TRBJ2-4 better. CDR1 and CDR2 from the germline V gene are SGHNT and YYREEE (reference sequence). The CDR3 has 16 residues.

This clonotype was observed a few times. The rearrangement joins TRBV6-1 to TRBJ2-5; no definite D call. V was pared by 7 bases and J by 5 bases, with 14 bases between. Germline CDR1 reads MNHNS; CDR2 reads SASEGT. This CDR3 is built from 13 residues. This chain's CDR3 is CASTLGSKETQYF. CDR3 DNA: TGTGCCAGCACCCTTGGGTCCAAGGAGACCCAGTACTTC.

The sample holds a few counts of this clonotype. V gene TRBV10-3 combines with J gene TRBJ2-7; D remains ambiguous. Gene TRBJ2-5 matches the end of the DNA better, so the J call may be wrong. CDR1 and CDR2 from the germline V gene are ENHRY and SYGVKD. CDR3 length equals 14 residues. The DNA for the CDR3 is TGTGCCATCAGTGAATGGCGAACCCAAGAGACCCAGTACTTC. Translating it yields CAISEWRTQETQYF.

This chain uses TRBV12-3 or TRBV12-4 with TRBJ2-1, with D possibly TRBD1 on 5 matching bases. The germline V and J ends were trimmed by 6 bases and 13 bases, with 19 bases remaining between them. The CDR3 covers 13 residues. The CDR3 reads CASRLPGSETQFF. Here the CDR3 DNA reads TGTGCCAGCAGACTCCCAGGGTCAGAGACCCAGTTCTTC.

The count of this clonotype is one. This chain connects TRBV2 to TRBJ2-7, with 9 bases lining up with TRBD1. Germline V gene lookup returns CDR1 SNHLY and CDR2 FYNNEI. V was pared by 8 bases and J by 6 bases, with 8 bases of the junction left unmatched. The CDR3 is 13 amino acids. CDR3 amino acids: CASAGQGSSEQYF. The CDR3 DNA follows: TGTGCCAGCGCGGGACAGGGTTCAAGCGAGCAGTACTTC.

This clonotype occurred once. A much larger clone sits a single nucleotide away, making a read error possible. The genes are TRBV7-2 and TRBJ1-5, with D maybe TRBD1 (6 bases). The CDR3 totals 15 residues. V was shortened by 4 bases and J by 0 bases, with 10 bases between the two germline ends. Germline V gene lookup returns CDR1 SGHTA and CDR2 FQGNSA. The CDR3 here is CASSWTADSNQPQHF. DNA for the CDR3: TGTGCCAGCAGCTGGACAGCGGATAGCAATCAGCCCCAGCATTTT. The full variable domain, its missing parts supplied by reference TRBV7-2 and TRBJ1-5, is GAGVSQSPSNKVTEKGKDVELRCDPISGHTALYWYRQSLGQGLEFLIYFQGNSAPDKSGLPSDRFSAERTGGSVSTLTIQRTQQEDSAVYLCASSWTADSNQPQHFGDGTRLSIL.

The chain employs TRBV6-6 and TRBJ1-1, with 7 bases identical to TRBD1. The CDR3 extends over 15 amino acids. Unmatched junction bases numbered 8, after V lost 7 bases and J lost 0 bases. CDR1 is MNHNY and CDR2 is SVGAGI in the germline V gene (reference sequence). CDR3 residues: CASISYRGMNTEAFF. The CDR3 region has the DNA TGTGCCAGCATTTCATACAGGGGCATGAACACTGAAGCTTTCTTT.

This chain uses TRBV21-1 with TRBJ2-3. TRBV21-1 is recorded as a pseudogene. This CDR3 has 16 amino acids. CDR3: CASSKIRCYRTDTQYF. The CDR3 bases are TGTGCCAGCAGCAAAATTCGCTGTTACCGCACAGATACGCAGTATTTT.

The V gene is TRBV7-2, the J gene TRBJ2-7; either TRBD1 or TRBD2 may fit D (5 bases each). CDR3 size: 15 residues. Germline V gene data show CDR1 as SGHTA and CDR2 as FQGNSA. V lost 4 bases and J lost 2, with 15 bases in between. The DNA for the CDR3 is TGTGCCAGCAGCTCGTCACCGGGACGGACCTACGAGCAGTACTTC. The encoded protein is CASSSSPGRTYEQYF.

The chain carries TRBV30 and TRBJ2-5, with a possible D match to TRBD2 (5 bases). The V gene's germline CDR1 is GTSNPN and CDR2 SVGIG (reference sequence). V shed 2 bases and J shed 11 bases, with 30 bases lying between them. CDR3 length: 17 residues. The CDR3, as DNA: TGTGCCTGGAGTTCTCAACGGACTTCCGTACAGTACAATGAGCAGTACTTC. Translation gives CAWSSQRTSVQYNEQYF.

Here the CDR3 DNA reads TGCAGTGCCTACGCTCCTGACAGGGCCACTGAAGCTTTCTTT. Translation: CSAYAPDRATEAFF. The genes are TRBV20-1 and TRBJ1-1; 7 bases fit TRBD1. CDR1 is DFQATT, CDR2 SNEGSKA, per germline (reference sequence). V lost 6 bases and J lost 4; bases outside the gene matches: 11. This CDR3 is 14 amino acids long.

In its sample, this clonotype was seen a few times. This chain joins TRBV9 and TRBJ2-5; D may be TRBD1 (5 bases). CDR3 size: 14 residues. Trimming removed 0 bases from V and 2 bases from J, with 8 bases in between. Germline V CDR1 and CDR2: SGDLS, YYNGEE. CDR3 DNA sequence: TGTGCCAGCAGCGTAGCAGGGAATCAAGAGACCCAGTACTTC. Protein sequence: CASSVAGNQETQYF.

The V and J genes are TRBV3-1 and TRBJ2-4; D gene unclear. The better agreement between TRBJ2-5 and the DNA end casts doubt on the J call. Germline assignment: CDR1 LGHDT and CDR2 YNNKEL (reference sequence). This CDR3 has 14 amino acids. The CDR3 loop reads CASSHLSLKETQYF. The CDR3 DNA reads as TGTGCCAGCAGCCACCTCTCCCTGAAAGAGACCCAGTACTTC.

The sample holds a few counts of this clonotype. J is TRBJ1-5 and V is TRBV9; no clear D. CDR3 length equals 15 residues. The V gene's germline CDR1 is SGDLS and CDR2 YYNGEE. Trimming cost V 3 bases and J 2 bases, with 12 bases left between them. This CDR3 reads CASSDGSRGNQPQHF. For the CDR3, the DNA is TGTGCCAGCAGCGACGGGTCGAGGGGCAATCAGCCCCAGCATTTT.

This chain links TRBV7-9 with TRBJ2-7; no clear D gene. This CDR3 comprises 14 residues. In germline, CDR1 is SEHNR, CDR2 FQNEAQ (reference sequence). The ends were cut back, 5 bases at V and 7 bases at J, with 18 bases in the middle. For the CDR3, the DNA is TGTGCCAGCAGCCGAAGGAACGGAAACAATGAGCAGTACTTC. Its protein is CASSRRNGNNEQYF.

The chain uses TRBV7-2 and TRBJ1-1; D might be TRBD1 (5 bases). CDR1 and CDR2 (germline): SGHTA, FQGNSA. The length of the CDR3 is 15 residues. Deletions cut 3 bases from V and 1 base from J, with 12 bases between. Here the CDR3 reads CASSFGTGTNTEAFF. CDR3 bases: TGTGCCAGCAGCTTCGGGACGGGGACGAACACTGAAGCTTTCTTT.

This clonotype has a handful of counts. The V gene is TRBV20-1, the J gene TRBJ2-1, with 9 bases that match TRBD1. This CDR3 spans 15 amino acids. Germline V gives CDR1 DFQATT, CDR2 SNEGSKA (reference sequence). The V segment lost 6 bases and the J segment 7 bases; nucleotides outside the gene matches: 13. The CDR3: CSARKTGGGVNEQFF. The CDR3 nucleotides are TGCAGTGCGAGAAAGACAGGGGGTGGAGTGAATGAGCAGTTCTTC.

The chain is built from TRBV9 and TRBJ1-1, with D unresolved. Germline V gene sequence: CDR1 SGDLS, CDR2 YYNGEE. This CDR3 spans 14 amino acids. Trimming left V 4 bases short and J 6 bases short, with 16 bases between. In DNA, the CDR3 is TGTGCCAGCAGCTCGATGCCCCAGGACTCTGAAGCTTTCTTT. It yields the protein CASSSMPQDSEAFF.

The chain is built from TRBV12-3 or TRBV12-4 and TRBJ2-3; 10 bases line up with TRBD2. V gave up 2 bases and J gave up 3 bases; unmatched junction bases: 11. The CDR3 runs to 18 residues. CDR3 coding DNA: TGTGCCAGCAGTTTAATCAGGCGCGGACTAGCGGCGACAGATACGCAGTATTTT. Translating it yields CASSLIRRGLAATDTQYF.

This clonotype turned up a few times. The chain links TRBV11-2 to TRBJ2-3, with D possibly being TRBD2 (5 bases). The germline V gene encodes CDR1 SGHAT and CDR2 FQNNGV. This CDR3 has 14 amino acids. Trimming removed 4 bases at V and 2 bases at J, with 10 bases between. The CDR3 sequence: CASSWERTTDTQYF. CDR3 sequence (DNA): TGTGCCAGCAGCTGGGAGCGTACCACAGATACGCAGTATTTT.

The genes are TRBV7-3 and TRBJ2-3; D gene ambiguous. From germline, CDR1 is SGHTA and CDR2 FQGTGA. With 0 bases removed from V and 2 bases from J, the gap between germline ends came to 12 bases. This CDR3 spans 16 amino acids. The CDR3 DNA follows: TGTGCCAGCAGCTTAACCGGCGCCGGCCACACAGATACGCAGTATTTT. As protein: CASSLTGAGHTDTQYF.

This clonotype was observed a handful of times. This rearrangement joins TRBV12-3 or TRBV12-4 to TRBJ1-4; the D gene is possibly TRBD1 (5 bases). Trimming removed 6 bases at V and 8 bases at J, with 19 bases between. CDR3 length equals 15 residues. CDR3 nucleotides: TGTGCCAGCAGAGCGGCGGCAGGGCAGGGAGAAAAACTGTTTTTT. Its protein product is CASRAAAGQGEKLFF.

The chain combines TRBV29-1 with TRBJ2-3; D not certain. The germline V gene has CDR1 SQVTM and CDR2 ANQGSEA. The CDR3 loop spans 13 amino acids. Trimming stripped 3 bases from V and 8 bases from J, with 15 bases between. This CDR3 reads CSVEEAASGTQYF. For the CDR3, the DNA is TGCAGCGTTGAGGAAGCCGCGTCCGGTACGCAGTATTTT.